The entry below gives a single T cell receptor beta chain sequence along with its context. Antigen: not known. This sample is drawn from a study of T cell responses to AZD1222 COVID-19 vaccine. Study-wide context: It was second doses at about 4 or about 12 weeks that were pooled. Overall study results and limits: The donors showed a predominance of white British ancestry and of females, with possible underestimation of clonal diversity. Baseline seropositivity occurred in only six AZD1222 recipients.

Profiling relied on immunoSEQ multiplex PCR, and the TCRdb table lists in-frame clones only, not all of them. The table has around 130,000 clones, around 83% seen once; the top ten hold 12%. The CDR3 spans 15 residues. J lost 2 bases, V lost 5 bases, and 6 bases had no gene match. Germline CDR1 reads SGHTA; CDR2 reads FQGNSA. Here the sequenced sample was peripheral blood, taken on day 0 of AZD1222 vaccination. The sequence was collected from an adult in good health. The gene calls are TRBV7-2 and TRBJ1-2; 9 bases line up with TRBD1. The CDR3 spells CASSPNGQGNYGYTF. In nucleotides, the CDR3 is TGTGCCAGCAGCCCAAACGGACAGGGGAACTATGGCTACACCTTC. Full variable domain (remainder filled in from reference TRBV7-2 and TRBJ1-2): GAGVSQSPSNKVTEKGKDVELRCDPISGHTALYWYRQSLGQGLEFLIYFQGNSAPDKSGLPSDRFSAERTGGSVSTLTIQRTQQEDSAVYLCASSPNGQGNYGYTFGSGTRLTVV.